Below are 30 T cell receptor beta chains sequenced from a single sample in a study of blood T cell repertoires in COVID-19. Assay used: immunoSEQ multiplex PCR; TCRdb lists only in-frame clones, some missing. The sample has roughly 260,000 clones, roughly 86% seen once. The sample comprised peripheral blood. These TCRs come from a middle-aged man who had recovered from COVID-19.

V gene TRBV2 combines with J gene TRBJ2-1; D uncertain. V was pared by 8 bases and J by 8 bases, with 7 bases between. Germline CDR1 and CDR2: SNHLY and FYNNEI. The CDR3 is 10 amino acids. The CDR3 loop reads CASGLYEQFF. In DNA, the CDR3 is TGTGCCAGCGGCCTCTATGAGCAGTTCTTC.

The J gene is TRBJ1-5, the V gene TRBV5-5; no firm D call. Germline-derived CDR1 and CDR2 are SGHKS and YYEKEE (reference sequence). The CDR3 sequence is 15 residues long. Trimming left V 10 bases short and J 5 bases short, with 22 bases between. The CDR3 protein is CARQTLEVVYQPQHF. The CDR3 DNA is TGTGCCCGCCAAACTTTAGAAGTAGTGTATCAGCCCCAGCATTTT.

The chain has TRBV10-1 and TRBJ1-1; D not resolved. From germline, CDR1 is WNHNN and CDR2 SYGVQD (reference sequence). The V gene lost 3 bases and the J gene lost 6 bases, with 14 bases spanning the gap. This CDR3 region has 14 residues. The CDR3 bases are TGCGCCAGCAGTGACCCCACGGCGGGTTCTGAAGCTTTCTTT. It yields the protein CASSDPTAGSEAFF.

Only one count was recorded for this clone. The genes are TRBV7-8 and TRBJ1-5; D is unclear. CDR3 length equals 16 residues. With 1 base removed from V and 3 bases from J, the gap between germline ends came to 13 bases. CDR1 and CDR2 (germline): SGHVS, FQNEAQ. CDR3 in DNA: TGTGCCAGCAGCTTAGTGGCCGTCCCTGTCAATCAGCCCCAGCATTTT. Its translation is CASSLVAVPVNQPQHF.

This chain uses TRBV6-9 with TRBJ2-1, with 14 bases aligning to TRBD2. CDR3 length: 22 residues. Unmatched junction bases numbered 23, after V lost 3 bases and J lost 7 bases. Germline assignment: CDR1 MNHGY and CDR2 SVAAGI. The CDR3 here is CASSYTLILTRLAGGPGNEQFF. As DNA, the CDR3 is TGTGCCAGCAGTTACACGCTTATTCTTACTCGACTAGCGGGAGGGCCTGGGAATGAGCAGTTCTTC.

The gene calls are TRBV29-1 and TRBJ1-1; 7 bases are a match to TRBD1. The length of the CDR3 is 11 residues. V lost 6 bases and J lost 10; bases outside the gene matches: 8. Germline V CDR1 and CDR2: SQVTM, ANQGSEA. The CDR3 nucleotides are TGCAGCGTAGCCGGGACAGAATTAGCTTTCTTT. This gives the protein CSVAGTELAFF. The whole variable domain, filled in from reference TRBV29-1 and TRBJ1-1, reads SAVISQKPSRDICQRGTSLTIQCQVDSQVTMMFWYRQQPGQSLTLIATANQGSEATYESGFVIDKFPISRPNLTFSTLTVSNMSPEDSSIYLCSVAGTELAFFGQGTRLTVV.

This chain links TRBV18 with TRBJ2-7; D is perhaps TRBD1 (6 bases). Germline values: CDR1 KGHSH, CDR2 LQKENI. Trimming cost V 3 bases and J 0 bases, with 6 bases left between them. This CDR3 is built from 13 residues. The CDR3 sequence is CASSPDSSYEQYF. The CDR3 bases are TGTGCCAGCTCACCGGACAGCTCCTACGAGCAGTACTTC.

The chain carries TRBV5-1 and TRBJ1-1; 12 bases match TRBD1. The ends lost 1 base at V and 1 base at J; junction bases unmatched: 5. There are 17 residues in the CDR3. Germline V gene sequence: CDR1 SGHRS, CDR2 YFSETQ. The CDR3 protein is CASSLLGQGARNTEAFF. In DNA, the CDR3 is TGCGCCAGCAGCTTGTTGGGACAGGGGGCGCGGAACACTGAAGCTTTCTTT.

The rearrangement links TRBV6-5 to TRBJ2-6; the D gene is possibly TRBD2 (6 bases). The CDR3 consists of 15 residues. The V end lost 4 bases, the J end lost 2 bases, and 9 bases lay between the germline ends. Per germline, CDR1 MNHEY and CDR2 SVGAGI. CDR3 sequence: CASSWEDTGANVLTF. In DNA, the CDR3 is TGTGCCAGCAGTTGGGAGGATACTGGGGCCAACGTCCTGACTTTC.

As DNA, the CDR3 is TGTGCCATCAGTGTTAACTCCTACTCCTACGAGCAGTACTTC. Its protein is CAISVNSYSYEQYF. V gene TRBV10-3 combines with J gene TRBJ2-7; D unclear. Per the germline V gene, CDR1 is ENHRY and CDR2 is SYGVKD. Between the trimmed V and J ends, which lost 4 bases and 0 bases, there was a span of 10 bases. The length of the CDR3 is 14 residues.

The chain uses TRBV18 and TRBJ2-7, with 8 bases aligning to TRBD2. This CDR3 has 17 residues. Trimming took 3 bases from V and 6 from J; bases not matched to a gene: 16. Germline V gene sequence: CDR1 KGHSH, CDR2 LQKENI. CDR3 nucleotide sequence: TGTGCCAGCTCACCCGCGGGGGGAGTTCAGGGACTAGGCGAGCAGTACTTC. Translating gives CASSPAGGVQGLGEQYF. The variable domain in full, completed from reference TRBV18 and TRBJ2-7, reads NAGVMQNPRHLVRRRGQEARLRCSPMKGHSHVYWYRQLPEEGLKFMVYLQKENIIDESGMPKERFSAEFPKEGPSILRIQQVVRGDSAAYFCASSPAGGVQGLGEQYFGPGTRLTVT.

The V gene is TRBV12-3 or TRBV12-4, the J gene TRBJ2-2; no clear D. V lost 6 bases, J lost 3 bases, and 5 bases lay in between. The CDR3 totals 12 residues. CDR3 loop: CASRQYTGELFF. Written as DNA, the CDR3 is TGTGCCAGCAGACAGTACACCGGGGAGCTGTTTTTT.

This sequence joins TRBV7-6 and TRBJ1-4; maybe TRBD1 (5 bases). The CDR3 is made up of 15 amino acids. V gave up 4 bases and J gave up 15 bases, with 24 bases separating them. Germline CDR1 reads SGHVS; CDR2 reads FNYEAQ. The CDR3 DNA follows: TGTGCCAGCAGCTCTTCCAGGGAGGATATGAAAAAGTTGTTTTTT. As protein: CASSSSREDMKKLFF.

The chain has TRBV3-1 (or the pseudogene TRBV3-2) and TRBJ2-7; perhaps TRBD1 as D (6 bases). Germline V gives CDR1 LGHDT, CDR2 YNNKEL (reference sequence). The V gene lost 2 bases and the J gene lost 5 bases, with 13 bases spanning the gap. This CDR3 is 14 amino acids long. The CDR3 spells CASSQSYRVHEQYF. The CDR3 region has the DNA TGTGCCAGCAGCCAATCATACAGGGTTCACGAGCAGTACTTC.

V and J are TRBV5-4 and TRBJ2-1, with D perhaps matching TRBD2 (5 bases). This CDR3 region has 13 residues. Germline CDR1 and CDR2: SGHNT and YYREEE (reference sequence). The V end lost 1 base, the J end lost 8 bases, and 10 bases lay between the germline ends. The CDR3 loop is CASSLPGKDEQFF. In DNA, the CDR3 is TGTGCCAGCAGCTTGCCCGGGAAGGATGAGCAGTTCTTC.

The CDR3 sequence: CSVELTPNEKLFF. The CDR3 bases are TGCAGCGTCGAGCTCACCCCTAATGAAAAACTGTTTTTT. The chain uses TRBV29-1 and TRBJ1-4; D remains ambiguous. Deletions cut 6 bases from V and 3 bases from J, with 11 bases between. CDR3 length: 13 amino acids. In germline, CDR1 is SQVTM, CDR2 ANQGSEA.

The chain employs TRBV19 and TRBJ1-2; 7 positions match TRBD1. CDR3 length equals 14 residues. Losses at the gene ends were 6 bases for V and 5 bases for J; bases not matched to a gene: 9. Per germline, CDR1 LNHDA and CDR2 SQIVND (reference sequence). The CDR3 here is CASRAKGARYGYTF. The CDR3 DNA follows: TGTGCCAGTAGGGCGAAGGGGGCTCGTTATGGCTACACCTTC.

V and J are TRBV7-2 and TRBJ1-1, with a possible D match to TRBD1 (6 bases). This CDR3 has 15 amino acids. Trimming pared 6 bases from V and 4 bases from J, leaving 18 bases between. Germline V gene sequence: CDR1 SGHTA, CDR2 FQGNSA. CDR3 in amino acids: CASSLAPAGATEAFF. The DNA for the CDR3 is TGTGCCAGCAGTCTCGCACCCGCGGGGGCCACTGAAGCTTTCTTT.

The CDR3 nucleotides are TGTGCCAGCAGCTTAGTATCAGGGCATCAGGAGCAGTTCTTC. Its translation: CASSLVSGHQEQFF. The chain joins TRBV7-9 to TRBJ2-1; possibly TRBD1 for D (5 bases). V was pared by 1 base and J by 10 bases, with 14 bases between. Germline CDR1 and CDR2: SEHNR and FQNEAQ (reference sequence). This CDR3 contains 14 residues.

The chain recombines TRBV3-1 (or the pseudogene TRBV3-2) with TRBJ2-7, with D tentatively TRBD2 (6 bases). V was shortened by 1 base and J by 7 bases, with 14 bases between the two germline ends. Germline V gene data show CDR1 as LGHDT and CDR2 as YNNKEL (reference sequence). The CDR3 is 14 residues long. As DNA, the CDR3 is TGTGCCAGCAGCCAAGGCTATAGAGGGAGGGAGCAGTACTTC. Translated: CASSQGYRGREQYF.

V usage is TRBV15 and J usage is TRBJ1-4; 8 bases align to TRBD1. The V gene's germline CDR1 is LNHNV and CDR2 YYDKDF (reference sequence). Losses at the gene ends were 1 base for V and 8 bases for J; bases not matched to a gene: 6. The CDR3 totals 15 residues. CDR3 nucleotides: TGTGCCACCAGCAGAGGGGCGACAGGGGAGGAAAAACTGTTTTTT. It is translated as CATSRGATGEEKLFF.

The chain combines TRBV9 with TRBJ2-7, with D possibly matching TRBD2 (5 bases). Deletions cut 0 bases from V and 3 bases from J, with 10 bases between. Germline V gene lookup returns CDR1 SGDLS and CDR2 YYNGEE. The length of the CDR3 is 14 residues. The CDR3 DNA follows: TGTGCCAGCAGCGTAGAGGACGGGGACTACGAGCAGTACTTC. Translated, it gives CASSVEDGDYEQYF. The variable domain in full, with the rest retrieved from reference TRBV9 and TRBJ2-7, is DSGVTQTPKHLITATGQRVTLRCSPRSGDLSVYWYQQSLDQGLQFLIQYYNGEERAKGNILERFSAQQFPDLHSELNLSSLELGDSALYFCASSVEDGDYEQYFGPGTRLTVT.

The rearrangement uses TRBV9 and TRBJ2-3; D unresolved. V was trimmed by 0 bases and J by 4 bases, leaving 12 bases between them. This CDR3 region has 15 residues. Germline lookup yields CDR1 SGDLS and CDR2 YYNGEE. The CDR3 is CASSVARQRADTQYF. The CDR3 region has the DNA TGTGCCAGCAGCGTAGCACGCCAACGGGCAGATACGCAGTATTTT. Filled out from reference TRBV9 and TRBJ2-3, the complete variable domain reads DSGVTQTPKHLITATGQRVTLRCSPRSGDLSVYWYQQSLDQGLQFLIQYYNGEERAKGNILERFSAQQFPDLHSELNLSSLELGDSALYFCASSVARQRADTQYFGPGTRLTVL.

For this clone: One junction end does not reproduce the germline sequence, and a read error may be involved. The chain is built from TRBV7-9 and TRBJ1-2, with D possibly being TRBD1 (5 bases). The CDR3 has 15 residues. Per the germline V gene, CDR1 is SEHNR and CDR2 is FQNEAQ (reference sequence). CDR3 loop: CASSLQAIPNFGYTF. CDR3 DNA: TGTGCCAGCAGCCTACAGGCCATTCCCAACTTTGGCTACACCTTC.

In DNA, the CDR3 is TGTGCCATCAGTGAGTCGTGGACAAACACTGAAGCTTTCTTT. Translation: CAISESWTNTEAFF. This sequence joins TRBV10-3 and TRBJ1-1; D possibly corresponds to TRBD1 (5 bases). CDR3 length equals 14 residues. Between the trimmed V and J ends, which lost 0 bases and 2 bases, there was a span of 7 bases. Germline V CDR1 and CDR2: ENHRY, SYGVKD.

Here the CDR3 DNA reads TGCGCCAGCAGCTTGGCCGGGACTAGCGGAGATGAGCAGTTCTTC. Translating gives CASSLAGTSGDEQFF. The gene calls are TRBV5-1 and TRBJ2-1, with 11 bases identical to TRBD2. CDR3 length: 15 amino acids. V shed 0 bases and J 8 bases; nucleotides not matched to a gene: 4. From germline, CDR1 is SGHRS and CDR2 YFSETQ.

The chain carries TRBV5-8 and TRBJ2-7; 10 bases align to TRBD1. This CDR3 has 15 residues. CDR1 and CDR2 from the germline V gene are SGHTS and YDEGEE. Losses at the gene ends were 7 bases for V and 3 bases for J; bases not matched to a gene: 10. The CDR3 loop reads CASGIEWTGGYEQYF. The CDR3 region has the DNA TGTGCCAGCGGCATAGAATGGACAGGGGGCTACGAGCAGTACTTC.

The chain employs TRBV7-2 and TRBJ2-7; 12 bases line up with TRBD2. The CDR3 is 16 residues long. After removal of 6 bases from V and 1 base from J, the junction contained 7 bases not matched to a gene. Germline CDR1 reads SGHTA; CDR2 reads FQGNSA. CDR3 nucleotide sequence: TGTGCCAGCAGTCTAGCGGGGGGGGGATTTTCCTACGAGCAGTACTTC. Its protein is CASSLAGGGFSYEQYF.

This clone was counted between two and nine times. The CDR3 loop reads CASSLFALQGAGGNQPQHF. CDR3 DNA: TGTGCCAGCAGCTTGTTCGCGCTACAGGGGGCTGGCGGTAATCAGCCCCAGCATTTT. This sequence joins TRBV5-6 and TRBJ1-5; 9 positions agree with TRBD1. V trimming: 1 base; J trimming: 4 bases; junction bases outside the gene matches: 15. Per the germline V gene, CDR1 is SGHDT and CDR2 is YYEEEE. The CDR3 is 19 amino acids.

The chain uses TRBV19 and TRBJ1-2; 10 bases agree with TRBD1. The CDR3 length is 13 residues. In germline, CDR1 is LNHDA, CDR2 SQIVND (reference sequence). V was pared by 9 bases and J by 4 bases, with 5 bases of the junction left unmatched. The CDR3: CASGDRGGYGYTF. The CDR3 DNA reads TGTGCCAGCGGGGACAGGGGCGGCTATGGCTACACCTTC.